This TCR beta chain is drawn from a study of blood T cell repertoires in COVID-19. Study as a whole: T cells, B-cell-depleted T cells, or PBMCs provided the cDNA or gDNA that served as material.

Produced via immunoSEQ multiplex PCR; TCRdb's table is partial and in-frame only. This table has more than 130,000 clones, more than 75% appearing once. V lost 2 bases to trimming and J lost 14 bases, with 12 bases between them. Germline loops: CDR1 MGHDK, CDR2 SYGVNS. The length of the CDR3 is 12 residues. This clonotype originated in a woman aged 40 to 50 with acute or convalescent COVID-19. Sequenced sample: peripheral blood. The chain combines TRBV25-1 with TRBJ1-4, with D hard to call. CDR3 loop: CASSEPGRGLFF. DNA of the CDR3: TGTGCCAGCAGTGAACCCGGTCGAGGGCTGTTTTTT.